This TCR beta chain was found in a study of cytomegalovirus exposure and HLA in healthy donors. Use of 60 Vbeta and 13 Jbeta primers characterized the PCR. Method: immunoSEQ multiplex PCR; TCRdb's copy keeps in-frame clones and lacks some. Of 120,000 to 150,000 clones in the sample, around 77% were seen once. As regards this clone: Its specificity is unknown.

Study results and limitations: Across donors, presence/absence analyses took sequencing depth to be roughly uniform. Among TCR beta chains, those listed as cytomegalovirus-associated numbered roughly 150.

V lost 10 bases to trimming and J lost 3 bases; unmatched junction nucleotides: 10. Germline CDR1 SGHNT, CDR2 YYREEE (reference sequence). CDR3 length: 14 amino acids. Material: PBMCs. The sequence was obtained from a woman aged 40 to 49 in good health and CMV-seropositive. This sequence joins TRBV5-4 and TRBJ2-3, with 8 bases identical to TRBD2. CDR3 sequence (DNA): TGTGCCCAAAGGACGGCGGGGGGAACAGATACGCAGTATTTT. It specifies CAQRTAGGTDTQYF. The entire variable domain, with the rest obtained from reference TRBV5-4 and TRBJ2-3, is as follows: ETGVTQSPTHLIKTRGQQVTLRCSSQSGHNTVSWYQQALGQGPQFIFQYYREEENGRGNFPPRFSGLQFPNYSSELNVNALELDDSALYLCAQRTAGGTDTQYFGPGTRLTVL.